The subject of this entry is one TCR beta chain. Its cognate antigen has yet to be identified. Since the receptor is from a mouse, mouse gene names and germline sequences apply. The missing CDR3 end, 4 residues past where the read stops, is filled in from the germline J gene. These data belong to a study of CD8+ T cells in alopecia areata (dated by TCRdb to the late 2010s). With respect to the entire study: Skin from C3H/HeJ donors aged about 6-13 months with spontaneous alopecia was grafted onto female C3H/HeJ recipients aged roughly 6-11 weeks. To study T cell clonal expansion in alopecia areata, the researchers applied high-throughput TCRbeta sequencing to both the C3H/HeJ mouse model and human patients. On the human side, TCRbeta sequencing was run on scalp tissue and on sorted CD4+ and CD8+ peripheral blood T cells from healthy controls and from alopecia areata patients with either patchy or totalis/universalis disease. Scalp clonality was compared among normal scalp (n=4), patchy alopecia areata scalp (n=8), and alopecia totalis/universalis scalp (n=8). RNA came from the PAXgene miRNA kit for fixed scalp, the miRNeasy kit for PBMCs, and the RNeasy kit for mouse skin. TCRbeta CDR3 regions were amplified by immunoSEQ multiplex PCR using 35 Vbeta forward and 13 Jbeta reverse primers.

Libraries came from the immunoSEQ multiplex PCR assay. For TCR sequencing, RNA was extracted from every sample and reverse transcribed into cDNA to serve as template. First-strand cDNA was synthesized with SuperScript III using a 2:1 mix of oligo-dT and random hexamers. A synthetic immune receptor repertoire was used to gauge amplification bias, and whatever bias remained was removed computationally. Libraries were sequenced on Illumina HiSeq using 60 bp reads that covered the CDR3 and were read from J toward V. In the paper's pipeline: Raw reads were preprocessed to remove errors, and CDR3 was defined according to IMGT conventions as the region from the conserved cysteine to phenylalanine. Clonality was computed as 1 minus the Shannon entropy, with the entropy normalized by log2 of the number of productive unique TCRs. CD4 or CD8 identity of scalp clones was inferred by cross-referencing scalp TCRbeta sequences with sorted blood CD4 and CD8 repertoires. TCRdb took over this immuneACCESS table, retaining in-frame rearrangements with V and J assigned. Such tables are incomplete; in checked studies, under half of the missing clones stem from an unresolved V gene, and the remainder is unexplained. The DNA was the basis for D and trimming; V, J and clone size are from that table. The table gives more than 250,000 clones for this sample, with none occurring only once. Jointly, the top ten make up about 1.2% of the sample.

Cells from pooled mouse cutaneous lymph nodes were stained for CD4, CD8alpha, NKG2D, NKG2ACE and other markers and then sorted on a BD Influx. What the study reported, not specific to this receptor: Higher clonality and more expanded CD8+ clones were observed in lesional scalp than in normal scalp, particularly in alopecia totalis/universalis, a finding suggestive of antigenic drive. Shared TCR sequences between patients were less evident than in mice, which may be partly attributable to HLA diversity in the patient population. Scalp TCR repertoire analysis is complicated because resident alphabeta T cells in normal human skin are also sequenced, whereas mouse skin is dominated by gammadelta T cells.

V lost 4 bases and J lost 1 base; the stretch between them is 10 bases long. From cysteine to phenylalanine, the CDR3 is 15 amino acids long. Of the CDR3's DNA, 33 bases were read; they are in frame from base 1. Looking up the germline V gene (reference sequence) yields CDR1 LGHNA and CDR2 YNLKQL. This clonotype originated in a C3H/HeJ mouse with alopecia areata. The mouse line in question has MHC haplotype H2-k. Sequences were obtained from CD4+ T cells sorted from a lymph node. The chain employs TRBV5 and TRBJ2-2; the best D guess is TRBD2, with 5 bases matching. The CDR3 region: CASSPLLGNTGQLYF. Incomplete CDR3 DNA: TGTGCCAGCAGCCCCCTCCTGGGAAACACCGGG.